Presented here are 5 T cell receptor beta chains from one specimen sequenced in a study of blood T cell dynamics during melanoma immunotherapy. Profiled with immunoSEQ multiplex PCR; TCRdb holds only in-frame clones, not every one. The sample lists some 4,000 clones; around 84% were seen once. Regarding time point: pre-treatment baseline. This specimen consisted of blood, obtained from a patient treated with checkpoint blockade. These TCRs come from a human donor with melanoma.

The V call is TRBV19, the J call TRBJ1-5; D is possibly TRBD1 (5 bases). V dropped 6 bases and J dropped 0 bases, with 18 bases sitting between them. Per germline, CDR1 LNHDA and CDR2 SQIVND (reference sequence). This CDR3 is built from 17 residues. The CDR3 reads CASSPFMYDSSNQPQHF. CDR3 in DNA: TGTGCCAGTAGCCCATTTATGTACGACAGTAGCAATCAGCCCCAGCATTTT.

The chain is built from TRBV5-4 and TRBJ1-4; D possibly corresponds to TRBD1 (6 bases). V was pared by 2 bases and J by 7 bases, with 18 bases between. CDR1 SGHNT and CDR2 YYREEE come from the germline V gene (reference sequence). The CDR3 loop spans 16 amino acids. CDR3 protein: CASSLTYGGGGEKLFF. CDR3 DNA: TGTGCCAGCAGCTTAACCTATGGGGGGGGCGGTGAAAAACTGTTTTTT.

This chain joins TRBV6-6 and TRBJ1-4; the D is unclear. Trimming stripped 8 bases from V and 4 bases from J, with 14 bases between. This CDR3 has 14 amino acids. Per the germline V gene, CDR1 is MNHNY and CDR2 is SVGAGI (reference sequence). CDR3 sequence: CASRPGPLNEKLFF. As DNA, the CDR3 is TGTGCCAGCCGACCCGGGCCTCTTAATGAAAAACTGTTTTTT.

This chain joins TRBV7-2 and TRBJ2-5; 9 bases map to TRBD1. The J call may be faulty, since TRBJ2-7 better matches the DNA end. The CDR3 contains 14 residues. The germline CDR1 and CDR2 sequences are SGHTA and FQGNSA. CDR3 sequence: CASSRQGVDDEQYF. The DNA of the CDR3 is TGTGCCAGCAGCCGACAGGGGGTTGATGACGAGCAGTACTTC.

This sequence joins TRBV7-7 and TRBJ2-3; D is perhaps TRBD2 (6 bases). The V and J ends lost 1 base and 0 bases respectively, with 8 bases between them. From germline, CDR1 is SSHAT and CDR2 FNYEAQ (reference sequence). This CDR3 is built from 15 residues. CDR3 nucleotide sequence: TGTGCCAGCAGCTTAGGGACTACTAGCACAGATACGCAGTATTTT. It is translated as CASSLGTTSTDTQYF.